Below, 25 T cell receptor beta chains from the same sample are listed, as sequenced in a study of blood T cell repertoires in COVID-19. Some clones are missing from TCRdb's copy, which holds only in-frame ones; the method was immunoSEQ multiplex PCR. Of about 43,000 clones in the sample, roughly 90% are singletons; the top ten hold 15% to 17%. The specimen sequenced was peripheral blood. The origin of the receptors is a man in his 60s with active COVID-19.

The rearrangement links TRBV7-3 to TRBJ2-5, with 8 bases matching TRBD2. CDR3 length: 16 amino acids. V was clipped by 2 bases and J by 7 bases; unmatched bases: 12. Germline CDR1 SGHTA, CDR2 FQGTGA. The CDR3 loop is CASSLGSSGLPGTQYF. CDR3 sequence (DNA): TGTGCCAGCAGCTTAGGGTCTAGCGGGCTCCCTGGGACCCAGTACTTC.

This clone was detected only a few times. The rearrangement links TRBV7-8 to TRBJ1-1, with D hard to call. Trimming removed 2 bases from V and 6 bases from J, with 10 bases in between. The CDR3 is 13 residues long. CDR1 SGHVS and CDR2 FQNEAQ come from the germline V gene. The CDR3 sequence: CASSLIQSSEAFF. In DNA, the CDR3 is TGTGCCAGCAGCTTAATCCAGTCCTCTGAAGCTTTCTTT.

The gene calls are TRBV6-5 and TRBJ2-1; 7 nucleotides align to TRBD1. The V segment lost 5 bases and the J segment 2 bases; nucleotides outside the gene matches: 6. Germline V gene sequence: CDR1 MNHEY, CDR2 SVGAGI. The CDR3 sequence is 15 residues long. The CDR3 region has the DNA TGTGCCAGCAGTCTAACAGGGGACCCCTACAATGAGCAGTTCTTC. This translates into CASSLTGDPYNEQFF.

The chain employs TRBV7-2 and TRBJ2-2; D ambiguous. The V gene's germline CDR1 is SGHTA and CDR2 FQGNSA. CDR3 length equals 14 residues. Trimming took 2 bases from V and 3 from J, leaving 7 bases between them. CDR3 amino acids: CASSLSSYTGELFF. The CDR3, as DNA: TGTGCCAGCAGCTTAAGCTCCTACACCGGGGAGCTGTTTTTT. Filled out from reference TRBV7-2 and TRBJ2-2, the complete variable domain reads GAGVSQSPSNKVTEKGKDVELRCDPISGHTALYWYRQSLGQGLEFLIYFQGNSAPDKSGLPSDRFSAERTGGSVSTLTIQRTQQEDSAVYLCASSLSSYTGELFFGEGSRLTVL.

The V and J genes are TRBV4-2 and TRBJ2-1, with 9 bases aligning to TRBD2. The CDR3 runs 18 residues. Germline CDR1 and CDR2: LGHNA and YNFKEQ. Losses at the gene ends were 1 base for V and 8 bases for J; bases not matched to a gene: 15. The CDR3: CASSQGVGAGGPGDEQFF. The DNA for the CDR3 is TGTGCCAGCAGCCAAGGAGTTGGGGCGGGAGGGCCGGGAGATGAGCAGTTCTTC.

The chain couples TRBV7-3 to TRBJ2-1, with D perhaps TRBD1 (6 bases). The germline V gene encodes CDR1 SGHTA and CDR2 FQGTGA. The ends were cut back, 4 bases at V and 4 bases at J, with 11 bases in the middle. CDR3 length equals 14 residues. CDR3 sequence reads: CASSSDGQYNEQFF. CDR3 nucleotides: TGTGCCAGCAGCTCAGACGGACAGTACAATGAGCAGTTCTTC.

The chain has TRBV2 and TRBJ2-2; TRBD2 aligns across 8 bases. The J segment lost 4 bases and the V segment lost 5 bases, leaving 6 bases of the junction unmatched. CDR1 is SNHLY, CDR2 FYNNEI, per germline. This CDR3 is built from 15 residues. The CDR3 spells CASSRSGSTTGELFF. The DNA for the CDR3 is TGTGCCAGCAGTAGGAGCGGGAGTACCACCGGGGAGCTGTTTTTT.

The rearrangement uses TRBV28 and TRBJ2-1, with TRBD2 matching over 9 bases. This CDR3 contains 15 residues. Germline V gene data show CDR1 as MDHEN and CDR2 as SYDVKM. V gave up 3 bases and J gave up 5 bases; unmatched junction bases: 5. The CDR3 DNA reads TGTGCCAGCAGTTTGCGTAGCGGGGGAGACAATGAGCAGTTCTTC. This translates into CASSLRSGGDNEQFF. The full variable domain, rest sourced from reference TRBV28 and TRBJ2-1, is DVKVTQSSRYLVKRTGEKVFLECVQDMDHENMFWYRQDPGLGLRLIYFSYDVKMKEKGDIPEGYSVSREKKERFSLILESASTNQTSMYLCASSLRSGGDNEQFFGPGTRLTVL.

This chain links TRBV2 with TRBJ1-5; no definite D call. Trimming stripped 7 bases from V and 0 bases from J, with 10 bases between. CDR3 length: 14 residues. The germline V gene encodes CDR1 SNHLY and CDR2 FYNNEI. The CDR3 sequence: CASNGQYSNQPQHF. CDR3 bases: TGTGCCAGCAACGGTCAATATAGCAATCAGCCCCAGCATTTT. Full variable domain (outside the CDR3, taken from reference TRBV2 and TRBJ1-5): EPEVTQTPSHQVTQMGQEVILRCVPISNHLYFYWYRQILGQKVEFLVSFYNNEISEKSEIFDDQFSVERPDGSNFTLKIRSTKLEDSAMYFCASNGQYSNQPQHFGDGTRLSIL.

This clone was counted only a few times. The chain uses TRBV4-2 and TRBJ1-5; TRBD1 matches at 9 bases. V gave up 0 bases and J gave up 5 bases; unmatched junction bases: 5. The CDR3 consists of 16 residues. CDR1 and CDR2 from the germline V gene are LGHNA and YNFKEQ. In DNA, the CDR3 is TGTGCCAGCAGCCAAGAGGGGGGACAGGGTCATCAGCCCCAGCATTTT. It codes for CASSQEGGQGHQPQHF.

The J gene is TRBJ1-1, the V gene TRBV18; weak D call: TRBD1 (6 bases). The CDR3 runs to 16 residues. Germline V CDR1 and CDR2: KGHSH, LQKENI. V was shortened by 2 bases and J by 0 bases, with 13 bases between the two germline ends. In DNA form, the CDR3 reads TGTGCCAGCTCACCAGGGGGCGGGTCTATGAACACTGAAGCTTTCTTT. This encodes CASSPGGGSMNTEAFF.

The genes are TRBV29-1 and TRBJ2-2; maybe TRBD2 (6 bases). Deletions cut 4 bases from V and 2 bases from J, with 11 bases between. Per the germline V gene, CDR1 is SQVTM and CDR2 is ANQGSEA. CDR3 length: 14 amino acids. CDR3 in amino acids: CSVGERANTGELFF. CDR3 DNA: TGCAGCGTTGGGGAGCGGGCTAACACCGGGGAGCTGTTTTTT.

The rearrangement uses TRBV14 and TRBJ1-6; D is possibly TRBD1 (5 bases). Germline-derived CDR1 and CDR2 are SGHDN and FVKESK. This CDR3 spans 17 amino acids. Trimming took off 4 bases at V and 0 bases at J, with 13 bases between the two ends. CDR3 in amino acids: CASSRTDSFSYNSPLHF. The CDR3 DNA reads TGTGCCAGCAGCCGCACCGACAGTTTCTCCTATAATTCACCCCTCCACTTT.

The rearrangement links TRBV13 to TRBJ2-2; 14 positions agree with TRBD2. The germline V gene encodes CDR1 PRHDT and CDR2 FYEKMQ (reference sequence). V lost 5 bases to trimming and J lost 1 base; unmatched junction nucleotides: 3. This CDR3 is 17 amino acids long. Written as DNA, the CDR3 is TGTGCCAGCAGCCTCGGGACTAGCGGGAGGAACACCGGGGAGCTGTTTTTT. Its translation is CASSLGTSGRNTGELFF.

The J gene is TRBJ1-2, the V gene TRBV7-2; maybe TRBD1 (6 bases). Trimming shortened V by 5 bases and J by 2 bases, and 18 bases separated the two germline ends. The CDR3 covers 16 residues. Germline CDR1 and CDR2: SGHTA and FQGNSA. CDR3 sequence reads: CASSPRRGADNYGYTF. As DNA, the CDR3 is TGTGCCAGCAGCCCCCGCCGGGGGGCAGACAACTATGGCTACACCTTC.

The CDR3 spells CASTQGRFTEAFF. CDR3 nucleotides: TGCGCCAGCACCCAGGGGCGATTTACTGAAGCTTTCTTT. V usage is TRBV10-1 and J usage is TRBJ1-1; tentative D call: TRBD1 (6 bases). Trimming took off 7 bases at V and 5 bases at J, with 14 bases between the two ends. CDR1 is WNHNN and CDR2 is SYGVQD in the germline V gene (reference sequence). The CDR3 covers 13 residues.

The chain is built from TRBV7-2 and TRBJ1-5; maybe TRBD1 (5 bases). Trimming left V 5 bases short and J 5 bases short, with 10 bases between. The CDR3 spans 13 residues. Germline CDR1 reads SGHTA; CDR2 reads FQGNSA. CDR3 sequence (DNA): TGTGCCAGCAGCCAAGGGGCCTATCAGCCCCAGCATTTT. Amino acids: CASSQGAYQPQHF.

The chain joins TRBV25-1 to TRBJ1-2; 12 positions agree with TRBD1. Germline CDR1 reads MGHDK; CDR2 reads SYGVNS. The J segment lost 0 bases and the V segment lost 1 base, leaving 3 bases of the junction unmatched. The CDR3 totals 17 residues. CDR3 sequence reads: CASSESGQGASNYGYTF. DNA of the CDR3: TGTGCCAGCAGTGAATCGGGACAGGGGGCTTCTAACTATGGCTACACCTTC.

The chain has TRBV3-1 (or the pseudogene TRBV3-2) and TRBJ1-3; TRBD1 might be the D (5 bases). The V gene lost 6 bases and the J gene lost 4 bases, with 13 bases spanning the gap. CDR3 length: 14 amino acids. CDR1 and CDR2 from the germline V gene are LGHDT and YNNKEL (reference sequence). The CDR3 coding sequence is TGTGCCAGCAGGAGCACGGGACTGGGAAACACCATATATTTT. Its protein product is CASRSTGLGNTIYF.

The chain links TRBV11-3 to TRBJ1-1, with TRBD1 matching 9 bases. The CDR3 is 13 residues long. With 3 bases clipped from V and 5 bases from J, the junction kept 1 base outside the gene matches. The V gene's germline CDR1 is SGHNT and CDR2 YENEEA. CDR3 DNA: TGTGCCAGCAGCTTGGACAGGGGAACTGAAGCTTTCTTT. This translates into CASSLDRGTEAFF.

V and J are TRBV29-1 and TRBJ1-4, with D possibly TRBD1 on 5 matching bases. The CDR3 consists of 11 residues. V was clipped by 4 bases and J by 6 bases, with 6 bases between them. Germline CDR1 and CDR2: SQVTM and ANQGSEA. Written as DNA, the CDR3 is TGCAGCGTTGGGGGGGATGAAAAACTGTTTTTT. Protein sequence: CSVGGDEKLFF.

V gene TRBV4-3 combines with J gene TRBJ2-3; D unresolved. This CDR3 spans 14 amino acids. The ends were cut back, 2 bases at V and 6 bases at J, with 12 bases in the middle. Germline V CDR1 and CDR2: LGHNA, YSLEER. DNA of the CDR3: TGCGCCAGCAGCCAAAGGCCTTCGGAGGATACGCAGTATTTT. Translated, it gives CASSQRPSEDTQYF.

The J gene is TRBJ2-2, the V gene TRBV28; TRBD2 aligns across 9 bases. The germline CDR1 and CDR2 sequences are MDHEN and SYDVKM. CDR3 length: 15 residues. Trimming at V came to 8 bases and at J to 2 bases, leaving 6 bases not matched to a gene. The CDR3 bases are TGTGCCAGCTTTAGCGGGGGTAAAAACACCGGGGAGCTGTTTTTT. The encoded protein is CASFSGGKNTGELFF.

The chain links TRBV6-1 to TRBJ2-3; 7 positions match TRBD1. V shed 6 bases and J 3 bases; nucleotides not matched to a gene: 12. Germline loops: CDR1 MNHNS, CDR2 SASEGT. The CDR3 contains 16 residues. CDR3 in DNA: TGTGCCAGCAGCGAAAGATGGGGCAGGGGGACAGATACGCAGTATTTT. Residues: CASSERWGRGTDTQYF.

This rearrangement joins TRBV20-1 to TRBJ2-2, with TRBD2 matching 9 bases. CDR3 length: 18 amino acids. The germline gives CDR1 DFQATT, CDR2 SNEGSKA (reference sequence). CDR3: CCPRATRGGGWNTGELFF. The CDR3 nucleotides are TGCTGTCCTCGTGCAACTCGCGGGGGGGGGTGGAACACCGGGGAGCTGTTTTTT.